The present T cell receptor beta chain was sequenced within a study of blood T cell repertoires in COVID-19. Study information: Collection of acute and convalescent COVID-19 samples took place in the United States, Italy and Spain.

Sequencing used immunoSEQ multiplex PCR; TCRdb keeps in-frame clones, though not all of them. The sample consists of hundreds of thousands of clones, over 75% of them appearing once. Participants were aged about 18 to 100 years from approximately 25 US areas. Categorization into cohorts depended on clinical history that participants reported. Recovery meant two consecutive negative NP/OP PCR tests, professional clearance, or resolved symptoms. Specimen: PBMCs or T cells enriched from blood (not recorded which). The receptor was derived from a woman aged 25 to 45 who had recovered from COVID-19.

The DNA for the CDR3 is TGTGCCAGCAGCCAAACCGGGGGGATAGCCAAAAACATTCAGTACTTC. Protein sequence: CASSQTGGIAKNIQYF. The chain employs TRBV14 and TRBJ2-4; TRBD2 aligns across 7 bases. The CDR3 spans 16 residues. V was clipped by 2 bases and J by 0 bases; unmatched bases: 4. Germline-derived CDR1 and CDR2 are SGHDN and FVKESK.